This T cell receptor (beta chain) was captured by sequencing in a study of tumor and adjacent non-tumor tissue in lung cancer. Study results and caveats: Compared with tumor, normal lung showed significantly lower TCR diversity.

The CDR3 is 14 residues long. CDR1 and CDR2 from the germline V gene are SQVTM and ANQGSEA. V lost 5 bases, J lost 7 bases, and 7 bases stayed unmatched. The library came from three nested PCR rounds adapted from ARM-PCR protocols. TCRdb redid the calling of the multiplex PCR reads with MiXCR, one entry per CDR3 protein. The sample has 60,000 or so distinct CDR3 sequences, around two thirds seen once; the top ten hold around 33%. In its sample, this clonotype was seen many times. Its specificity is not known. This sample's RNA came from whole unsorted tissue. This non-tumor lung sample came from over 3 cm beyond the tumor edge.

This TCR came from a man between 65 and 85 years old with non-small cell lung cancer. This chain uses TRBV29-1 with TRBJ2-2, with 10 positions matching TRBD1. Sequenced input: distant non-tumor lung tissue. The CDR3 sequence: CSVSRQGAGGELFF. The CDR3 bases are TGCAGCGTTTCACGACAGGGGGCGGGCGGGGAGCTGTTTTTT.